A single sample gave rise to the 4 T cell receptor beta chains below, sequenced in a study of Ad26.COV2.S vaccination and SARS-CoV-2 variants. TCRdb's table, derived via immunoSEQ multiplex PCR, lists solely in-frame clones and lacks some. The sample has over 450,000 clones; 80% to 90% are singletons. Sample treatment: 15 to 20 received Ad26.COV2.S at low or high dose, single or two shots; several received placebo; per-sample allocation not given. Collection of the samples took place on day 63 after the first injection of vaccine or placebo. Sequencing used peripheral blood, obtained in a trial of Ad26.COV2.S vaccine versus placebo. The receptors shown here come from a person between 18 and 59 years old who received the Ad26.COV2.S COVID-19 vaccine or a placebo.

V gene TRBV2 combines with J gene TRBJ2-1; D gene uncertain. V shed 2 bases and J shed 6 bases, with 8 bases lying between them. The germline V gene encodes CDR1 SNHLY and CDR2 FYNNEI. The CDR3 loop spans 13 amino acids. The CDR3 is CASSESYGNEQFF. CDR3 DNA sequence: TGTGCCAGCAGTGAATCCTACGGCAATGAGCAGTTCTTC.

CDR3 DNA sequence: TGTGCCAGCATCCTGGAGGGGCTTGATGAGCAGTTCTTC. Residues: CASILEGLDEQFF. The gene calls are TRBV12-3 or TRBV12-4 and TRBJ2-1, with D perhaps TRBD2 (6 bases). Trimming took 7 bases from V and 8 from J, leaving 15 bases between them. The CDR3 runs 13 residues.

The chain combines TRBV7-2 with TRBJ2-7; 7 bases fit TRBD1. The CDR3 runs to 14 residues. From germline, CDR1 is SGHTA and CDR2 FQGNSA. Losses at the gene ends were 2 bases for V and 7 bases for J; bases not matched to a gene: 8. The CDR3 DNA follows: TGTGCCAGCAGCTTAAGGGGAACAGGGGATGAGCAGTACTTC. Translated, it gives CASSLRGTGDEQYF.

The V call is TRBV18, the J call TRBJ2-7; maybe TRBD1 (5 bases). CDR1 and CDR2 from the germline V gene are KGHSH and LQKENI. V was pared by 0 bases and J by 5 bases, with 8 bases between. This CDR3 contains 13 residues. The chain's CDR3 is CASSPPGAHEQYF. The CDR3 coding sequence is TGTGCCAGCTCACCACCTGGGGCCCACGAGCAGTACTTC.